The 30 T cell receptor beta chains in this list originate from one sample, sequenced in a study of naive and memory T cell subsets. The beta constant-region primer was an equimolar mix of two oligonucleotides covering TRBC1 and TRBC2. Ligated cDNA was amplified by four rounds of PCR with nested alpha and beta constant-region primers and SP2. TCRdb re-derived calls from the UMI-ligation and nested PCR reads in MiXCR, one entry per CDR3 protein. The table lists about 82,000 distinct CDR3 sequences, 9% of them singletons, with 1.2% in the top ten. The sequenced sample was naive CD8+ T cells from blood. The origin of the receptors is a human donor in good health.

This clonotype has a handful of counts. The CDR3 DNA reads TGTGCCAGCAGCTTAGGAAGACTACTCTCCTACGAGCAGTACTTC. It specifies CASSLGRLLSYEQYF. This chain uses TRBV7-2 with TRBJ2-7; D might be TRBD2 (5 bases). There are 15 residues in the CDR3. CDR1 and CDR2 from the germline V gene are SGHTA and FQGNSA. V shed 1 base and J shed 0 bases, with 10 bases lying between them.

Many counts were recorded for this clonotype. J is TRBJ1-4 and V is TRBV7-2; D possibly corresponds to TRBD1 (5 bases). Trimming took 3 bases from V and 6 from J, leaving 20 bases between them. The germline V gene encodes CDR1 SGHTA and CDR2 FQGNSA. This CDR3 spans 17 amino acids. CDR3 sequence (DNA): TGTGCCAGCAGCTTCCGTCGACAGCCAGATAAGGATGAAAAACTGTTTTTT. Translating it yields CASSFRRQPDKDEKLFF.

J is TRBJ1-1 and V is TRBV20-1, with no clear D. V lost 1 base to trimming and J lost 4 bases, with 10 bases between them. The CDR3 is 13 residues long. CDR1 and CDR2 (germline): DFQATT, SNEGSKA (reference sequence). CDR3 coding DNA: TGCAGTGCTAGAGGCGTGGGTACCACTGAAGCTTTCTTT. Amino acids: CSARGVGTTEAFF.

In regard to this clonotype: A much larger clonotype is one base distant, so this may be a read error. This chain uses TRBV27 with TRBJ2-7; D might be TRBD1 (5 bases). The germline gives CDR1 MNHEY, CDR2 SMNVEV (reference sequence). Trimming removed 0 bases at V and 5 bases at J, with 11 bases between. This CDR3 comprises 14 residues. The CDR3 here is CASSLSGVTDEQYF. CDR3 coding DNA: TGTGCCAGCAGTTTATCAGGGGTCACAGACGAGCAGTACTTC.

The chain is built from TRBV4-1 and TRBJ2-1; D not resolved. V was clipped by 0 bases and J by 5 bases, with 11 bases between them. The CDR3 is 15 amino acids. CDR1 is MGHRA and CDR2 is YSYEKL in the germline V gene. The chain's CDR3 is CASSQESRQNNEQFF. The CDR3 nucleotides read TGCGCCAGCAGCCAAGAATCTAGACAAAACAATGAGCAGTTCTTC.

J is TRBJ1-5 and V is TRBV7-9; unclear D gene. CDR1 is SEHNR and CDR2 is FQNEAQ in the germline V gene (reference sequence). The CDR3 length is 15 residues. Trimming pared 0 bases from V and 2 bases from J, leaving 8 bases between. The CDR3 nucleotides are TGTGCCAGCAGCTTAGCGGGAAGGGGCAATCAGCCCCAGCATTTT. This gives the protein CASSLAGRGNQPQHF. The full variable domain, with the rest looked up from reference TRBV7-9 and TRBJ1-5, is DTGVSQNPRHKITKRGQNVTFRCDPISEHNRLYWYRQTLGQGPEFLTYFQNEAQLEKSRLLSDRFSAERPKGSFSTLEIQRTEQGDSAMYLCASSLAGRGNQPQHFGDGTRLSIL.

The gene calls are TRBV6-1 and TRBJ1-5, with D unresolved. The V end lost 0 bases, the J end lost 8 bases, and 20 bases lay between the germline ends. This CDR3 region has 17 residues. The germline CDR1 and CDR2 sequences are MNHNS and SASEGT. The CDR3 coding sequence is TGTGCCAGCAGTGAAGCTAGCGGAGGGCTAATCGGGGAGCCCCAGCATTTT. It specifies CASSEASGGLIGEPQHF.

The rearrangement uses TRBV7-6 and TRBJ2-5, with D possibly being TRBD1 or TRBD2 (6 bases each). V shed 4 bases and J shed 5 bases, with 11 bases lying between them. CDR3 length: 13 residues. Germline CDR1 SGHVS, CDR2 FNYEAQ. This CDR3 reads CASSWQGRETQYF. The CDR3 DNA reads TGTGCCAGCAGCTGGCAGGGGAGGGAGACCCAGTACTTC.

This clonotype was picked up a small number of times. The CDR3 region is CASRTFGGLAKNIQYF. The CDR3 DNA sequence: TGTGCCAGCAGAACTTTTGGGGGTCTAGCCAAAAACATTCAGTACTTC. The chain combines TRBV27 with TRBJ2-4; D is perhaps TRBD1 or TRBD2 (5 bases each). Germline CDR1 and CDR2: MNHEY and SMNVEV (reference sequence). Trimming shortened V by 6 bases and J by 0 bases, and 15 bases separated the two germline ends. CDR3 length: 16 amino acids.

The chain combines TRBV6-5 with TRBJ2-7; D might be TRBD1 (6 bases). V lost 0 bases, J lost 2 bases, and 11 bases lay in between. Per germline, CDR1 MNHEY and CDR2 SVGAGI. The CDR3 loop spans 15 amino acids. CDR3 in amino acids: CASSYSTGPAYEQYF. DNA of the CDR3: TGTGCCAGCAGTTACTCTACAGGGCCCGCCTACGAGCAGTACTTC.

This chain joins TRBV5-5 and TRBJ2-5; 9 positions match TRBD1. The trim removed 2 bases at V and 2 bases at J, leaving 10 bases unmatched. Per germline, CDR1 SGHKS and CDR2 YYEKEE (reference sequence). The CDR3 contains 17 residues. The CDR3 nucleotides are TGTGCCAGCAGCTTCGATATGGGGACAGGGCCACAAGAGACCCAGTACTTC. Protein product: CASSFDMGTGPQETQYF.

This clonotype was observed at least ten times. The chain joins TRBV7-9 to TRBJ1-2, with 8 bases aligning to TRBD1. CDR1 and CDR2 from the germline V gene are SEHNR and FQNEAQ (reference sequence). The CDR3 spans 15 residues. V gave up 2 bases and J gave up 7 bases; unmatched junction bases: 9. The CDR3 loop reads CASSLTAQGARGYTF. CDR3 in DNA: TGTGCCAGCAGCTTAACCGCCCAGGGGGCGCGTGGCTACACCTTC.

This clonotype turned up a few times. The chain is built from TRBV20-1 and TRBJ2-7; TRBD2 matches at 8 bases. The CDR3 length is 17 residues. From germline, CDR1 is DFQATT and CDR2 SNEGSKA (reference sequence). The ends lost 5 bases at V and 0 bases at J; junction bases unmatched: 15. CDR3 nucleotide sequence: TGCAGTGCTGAGAGGTCCCTTCTAGCGGGCATCTCCTACGAGCAGTACTTC. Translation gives CSAERSLLAGISYEQYF.

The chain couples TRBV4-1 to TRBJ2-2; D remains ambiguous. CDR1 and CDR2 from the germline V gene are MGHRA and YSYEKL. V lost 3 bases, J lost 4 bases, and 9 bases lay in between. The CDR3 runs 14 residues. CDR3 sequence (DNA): TGCGCCAGCAGCCAGCTTCTGAGCACCGGGGAGCTGTTTTTT. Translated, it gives CASSQLLSTGELFF.

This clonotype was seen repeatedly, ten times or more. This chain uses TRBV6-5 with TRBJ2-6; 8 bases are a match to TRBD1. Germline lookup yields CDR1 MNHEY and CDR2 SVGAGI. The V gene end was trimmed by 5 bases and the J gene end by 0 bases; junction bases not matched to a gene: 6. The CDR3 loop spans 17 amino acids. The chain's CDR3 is CASSETGALSGANVLTF. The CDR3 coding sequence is TGTGCCAGCAGTGAGACAGGGGCTCTCTCTGGGGCCAACGTCCTGACTTTC.

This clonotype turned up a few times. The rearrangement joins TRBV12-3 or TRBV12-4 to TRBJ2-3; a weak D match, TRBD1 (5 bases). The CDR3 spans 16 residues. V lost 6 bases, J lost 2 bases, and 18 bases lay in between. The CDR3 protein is CASSRPRTLPTDTQYF. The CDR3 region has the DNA TGTGCCAGCAGCCGACCCAGGACACTTCCCACAGATACGCAGTATTTT.

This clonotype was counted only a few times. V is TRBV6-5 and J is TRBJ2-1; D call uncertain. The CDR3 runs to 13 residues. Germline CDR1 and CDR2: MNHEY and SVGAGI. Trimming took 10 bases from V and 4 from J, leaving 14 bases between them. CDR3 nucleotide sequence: TGTGCCACAGACGGTTGCTCGTACAATGAGCAGTTCTTC. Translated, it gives CATDGCSYNEQFF.

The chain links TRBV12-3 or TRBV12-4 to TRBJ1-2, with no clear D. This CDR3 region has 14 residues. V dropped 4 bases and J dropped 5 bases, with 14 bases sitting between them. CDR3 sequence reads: CASSSTPNQYGYTF. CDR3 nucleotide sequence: TGTGCCAGCAGTTCGACACCAAACCAATATGGCTACACCTTC.

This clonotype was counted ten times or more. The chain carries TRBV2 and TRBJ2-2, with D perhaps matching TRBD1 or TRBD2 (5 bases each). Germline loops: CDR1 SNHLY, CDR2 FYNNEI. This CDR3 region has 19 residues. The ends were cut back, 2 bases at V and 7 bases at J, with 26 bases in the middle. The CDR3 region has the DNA TGTGCCAGCAGTGAACGCAGGGTCGGGCGGGTAATAGCAGGCGGGGAGCTGTTTTTT. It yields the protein CASSERRVGRVIAGGELFF.

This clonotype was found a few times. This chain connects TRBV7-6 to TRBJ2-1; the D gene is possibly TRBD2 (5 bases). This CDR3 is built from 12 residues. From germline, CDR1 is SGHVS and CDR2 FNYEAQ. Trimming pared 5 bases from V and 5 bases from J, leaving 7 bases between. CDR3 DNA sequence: TGTGCCAGCAGCGGACTTGACAATGAGCAGTTCTTC. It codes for CASSGLDNEQFF.

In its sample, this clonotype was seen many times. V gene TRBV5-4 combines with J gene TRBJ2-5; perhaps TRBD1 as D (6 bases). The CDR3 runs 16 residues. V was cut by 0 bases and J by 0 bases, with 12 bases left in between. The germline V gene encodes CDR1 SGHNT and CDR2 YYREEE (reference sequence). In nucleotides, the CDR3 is TGTGCCAGCAGCTTGGAAGGTCGGACAGACCAAGAGACCCAGTACTTC. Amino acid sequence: CASSLEGRTDQETQYF.

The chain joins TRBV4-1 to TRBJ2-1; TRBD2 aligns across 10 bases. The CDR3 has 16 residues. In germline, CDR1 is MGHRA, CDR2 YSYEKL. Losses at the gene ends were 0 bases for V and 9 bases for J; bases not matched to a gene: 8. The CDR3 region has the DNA TGCGCCAGCAGCCAAGAAGGAGCGGGAGGGAGTAGTGAGCAGTTCTTC. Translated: CASSQEGAGGSSEQFF.

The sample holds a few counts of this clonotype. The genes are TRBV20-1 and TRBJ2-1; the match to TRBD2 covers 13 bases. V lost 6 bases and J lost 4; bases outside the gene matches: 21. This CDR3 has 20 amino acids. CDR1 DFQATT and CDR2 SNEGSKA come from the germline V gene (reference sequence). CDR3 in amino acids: CSAPVELLAGGPHNYNEQFF. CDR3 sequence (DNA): TGCAGTGCCCCGGTTGAGCTACTAGCGGGAGGGCCCCATAATTACAATGAGCAGTTCTTC.

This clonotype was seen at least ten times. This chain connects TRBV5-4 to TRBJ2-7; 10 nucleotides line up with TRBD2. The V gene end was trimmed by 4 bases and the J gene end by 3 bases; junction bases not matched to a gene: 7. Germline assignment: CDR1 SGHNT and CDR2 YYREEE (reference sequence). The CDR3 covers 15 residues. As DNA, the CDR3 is TGTGCCAGCAGCCCTCCTAGCGGGAGATTCTACGAGCAGTACTTC. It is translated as CASSPPSGRFYEQYF.

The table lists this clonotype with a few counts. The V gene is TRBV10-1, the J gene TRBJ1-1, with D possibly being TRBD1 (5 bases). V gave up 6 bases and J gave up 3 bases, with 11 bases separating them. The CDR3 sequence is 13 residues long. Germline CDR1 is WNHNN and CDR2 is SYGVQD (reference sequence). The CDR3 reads CASSRALDTEAFF. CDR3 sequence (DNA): TGCGCCAGCAGCAGGGCTTTGGACACTGAAGCTTTCTTT.

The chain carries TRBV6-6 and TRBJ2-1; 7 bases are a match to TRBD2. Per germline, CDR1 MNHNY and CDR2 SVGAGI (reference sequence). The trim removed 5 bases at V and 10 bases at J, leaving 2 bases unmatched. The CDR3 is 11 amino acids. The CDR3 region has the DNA TGTGCCAGCAGTCCGGGAGGCGAGCAGTTCTTC. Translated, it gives CASSPGGEQFF.

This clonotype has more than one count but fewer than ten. CDR3 amino acids: CASSLEQDEQFF. The CDR3 region has the DNA TGCGCCAGCAGCTTAGAGCAGGATGAGCAGTTCTTC. The rearrangement links TRBV5-1 to TRBJ2-1; D not certain. V was clipped by 2 bases and J by 8 bases, with 8 bases between them. CDR1 is SGHRS and CDR2 is YFSETQ in the germline V gene. This CDR3 region has 12 residues.

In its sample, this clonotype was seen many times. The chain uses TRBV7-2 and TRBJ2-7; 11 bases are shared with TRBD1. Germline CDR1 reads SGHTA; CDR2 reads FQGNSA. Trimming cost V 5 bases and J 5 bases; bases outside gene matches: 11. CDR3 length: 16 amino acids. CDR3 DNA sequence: TGTGCCAGCAGCCCCCGCCCGGGACAGGGGGGACACGAGCAGTACTTC. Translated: CASSPRPGQGGHEQYF.

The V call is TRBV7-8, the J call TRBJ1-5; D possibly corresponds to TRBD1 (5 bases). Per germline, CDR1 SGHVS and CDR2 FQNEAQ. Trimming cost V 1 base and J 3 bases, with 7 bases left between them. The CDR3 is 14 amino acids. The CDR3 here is CASSLGGDNQPQHF. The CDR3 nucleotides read TGTGCCAGCAGCTTAGGGGGGGACAATCAGCCCCAGCATTTT.

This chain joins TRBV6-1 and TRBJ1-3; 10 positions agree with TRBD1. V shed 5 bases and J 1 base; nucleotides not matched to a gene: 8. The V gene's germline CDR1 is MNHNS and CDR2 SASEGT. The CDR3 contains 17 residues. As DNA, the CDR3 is TGTGCCAGCAGTACACGACAGGGGGCATCTTCTGGAAACACCATATATTTT. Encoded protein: CASSTRQGASSGNTIYF.